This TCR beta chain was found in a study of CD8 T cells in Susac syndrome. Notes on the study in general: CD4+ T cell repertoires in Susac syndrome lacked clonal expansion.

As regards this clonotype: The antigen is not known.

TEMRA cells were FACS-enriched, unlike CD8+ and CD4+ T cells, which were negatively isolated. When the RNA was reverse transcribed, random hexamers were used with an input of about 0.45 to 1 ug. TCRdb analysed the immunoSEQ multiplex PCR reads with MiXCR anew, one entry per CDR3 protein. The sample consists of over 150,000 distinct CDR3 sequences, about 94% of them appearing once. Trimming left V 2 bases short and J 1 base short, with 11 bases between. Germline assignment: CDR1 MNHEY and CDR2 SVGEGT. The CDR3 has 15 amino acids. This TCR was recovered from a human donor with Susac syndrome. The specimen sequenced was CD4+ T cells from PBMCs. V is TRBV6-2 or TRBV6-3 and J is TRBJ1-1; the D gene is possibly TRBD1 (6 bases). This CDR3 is CASSYGGRGNTEAFF. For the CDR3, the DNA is TGTGCCAGCAGTTACGGTGGCAGGGGGAACACTGAAGCTTTCTTT.